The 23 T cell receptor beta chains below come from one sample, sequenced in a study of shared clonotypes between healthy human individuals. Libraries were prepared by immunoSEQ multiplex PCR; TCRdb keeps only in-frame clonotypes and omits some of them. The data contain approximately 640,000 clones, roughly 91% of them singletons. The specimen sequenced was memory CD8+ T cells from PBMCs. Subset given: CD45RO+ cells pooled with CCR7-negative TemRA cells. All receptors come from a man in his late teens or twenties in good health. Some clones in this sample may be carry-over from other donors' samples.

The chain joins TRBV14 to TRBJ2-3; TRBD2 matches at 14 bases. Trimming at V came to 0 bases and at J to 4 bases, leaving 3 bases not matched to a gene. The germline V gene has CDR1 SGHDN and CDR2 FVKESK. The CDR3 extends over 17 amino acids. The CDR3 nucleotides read TGTGCCAGCAGCCAAGATCTGGGACTAGCGGGAGCAGATACGCAGTATTTT. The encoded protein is CASSQDLGLAGADTQYF.

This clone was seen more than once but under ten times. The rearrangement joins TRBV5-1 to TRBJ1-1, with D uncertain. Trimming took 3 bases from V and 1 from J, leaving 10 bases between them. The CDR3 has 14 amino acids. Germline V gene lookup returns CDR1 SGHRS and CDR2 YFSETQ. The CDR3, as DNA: TGCGCCAGCAGCTCGACGGGCCCGAACACTGAAGCTTTCTTT. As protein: CASSSTGPNTEAFF.

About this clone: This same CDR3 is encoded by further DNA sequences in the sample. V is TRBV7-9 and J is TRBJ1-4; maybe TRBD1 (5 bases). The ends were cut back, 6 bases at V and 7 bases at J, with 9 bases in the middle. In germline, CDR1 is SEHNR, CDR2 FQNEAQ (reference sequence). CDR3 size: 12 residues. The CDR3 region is CASSSGGEKLFF. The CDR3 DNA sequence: TGTGCCAGCAGTTCGGGGGGTGAAAAACTGTTTTTT.

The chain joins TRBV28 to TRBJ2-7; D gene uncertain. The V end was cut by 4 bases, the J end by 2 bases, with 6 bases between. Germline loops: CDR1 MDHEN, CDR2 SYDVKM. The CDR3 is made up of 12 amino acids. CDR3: CASSSSAYEQYF. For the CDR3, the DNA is TGTGCCAGCAGTTCCTCGGCCTACGAGCAGTACTTC.

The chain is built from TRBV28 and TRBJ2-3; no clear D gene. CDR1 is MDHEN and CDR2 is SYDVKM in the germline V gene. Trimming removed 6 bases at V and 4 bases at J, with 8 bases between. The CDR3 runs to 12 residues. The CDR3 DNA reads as TGTGCCAGCAGCCTCCTTTCAGATACGCAGTATTTT. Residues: CASSLLSDTQYF.

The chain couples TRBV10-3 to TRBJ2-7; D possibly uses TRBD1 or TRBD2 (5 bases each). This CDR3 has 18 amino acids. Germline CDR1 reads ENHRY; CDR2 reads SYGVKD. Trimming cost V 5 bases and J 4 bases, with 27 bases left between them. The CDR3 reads CAISKTNPGTRGWYEQYF. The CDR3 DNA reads TGTGCCATCAGTAAGACTAACCCCGGGACCCGAGGGTGGTACGAGCAGTACTTC.

CDR3 sequence: CASSVRRAVDTQYF. CDR3 DNA: TGTGCCAGCAGCGTACGGAGGGCCGTAGATACGCAGTATTTT. The chain combines TRBV9 with TRBJ2-3; possibly TRBD2 for D (6 bases). Trimming took off 1 base at V and 5 bases at J, with 11 bases between the two ends. Germline V gene data show CDR1 as SGDLS and CDR2 as YYNGEE. CDR3 size: 14 residues.

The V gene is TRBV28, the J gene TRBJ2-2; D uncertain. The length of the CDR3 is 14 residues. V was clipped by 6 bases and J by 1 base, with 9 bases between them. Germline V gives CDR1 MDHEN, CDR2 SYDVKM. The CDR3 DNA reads TGTGCCAGCAGAGAAACCATGAACACCGGGGAGCTGTTTTTT. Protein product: CASRETMNTGELFF.

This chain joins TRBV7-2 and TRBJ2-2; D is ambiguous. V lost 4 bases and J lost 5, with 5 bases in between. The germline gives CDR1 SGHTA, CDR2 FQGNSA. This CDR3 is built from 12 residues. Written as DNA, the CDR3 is TGTGCCAGCAGCTCCCAAACCGGGGAGCTGTTTTTT. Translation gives CASSSQTGELFF.

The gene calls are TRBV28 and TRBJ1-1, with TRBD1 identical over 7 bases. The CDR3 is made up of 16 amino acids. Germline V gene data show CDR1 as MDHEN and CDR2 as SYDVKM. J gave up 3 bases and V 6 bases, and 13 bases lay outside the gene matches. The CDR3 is CASSTTRQGRDTEAFF. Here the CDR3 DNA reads TGTGCCAGCAGCACCACCCGACAGGGACGGGACACTGAAGCTTTCTTT.

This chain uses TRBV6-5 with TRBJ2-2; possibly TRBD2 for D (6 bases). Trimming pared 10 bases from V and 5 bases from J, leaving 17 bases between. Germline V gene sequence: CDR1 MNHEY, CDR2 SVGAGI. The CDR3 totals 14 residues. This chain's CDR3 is CATAAGGRTGELFF. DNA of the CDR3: TGTGCCACAGCAGCCGGGGGACGGACCGGGGAGCTGTTTTTT.

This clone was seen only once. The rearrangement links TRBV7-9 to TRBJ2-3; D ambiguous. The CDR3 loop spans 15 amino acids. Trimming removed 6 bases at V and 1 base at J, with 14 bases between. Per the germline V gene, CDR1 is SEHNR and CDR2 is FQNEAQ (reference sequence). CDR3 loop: CASSFDLPGTDTQYF. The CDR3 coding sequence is TGTGCCAGCAGTTTTGACCTACCGGGCACAGATACGCAGTATTTT.

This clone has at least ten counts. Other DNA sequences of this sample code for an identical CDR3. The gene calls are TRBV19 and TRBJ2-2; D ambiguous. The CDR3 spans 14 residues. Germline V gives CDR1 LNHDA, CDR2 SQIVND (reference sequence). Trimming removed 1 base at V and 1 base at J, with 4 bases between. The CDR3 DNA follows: TGTGCCAGTAGTATAGTAGGGAACACCGGGGAGCTGTTTTTT. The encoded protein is CASSIVGNTGELFF. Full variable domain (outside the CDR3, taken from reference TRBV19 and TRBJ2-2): DGGITQSPKYLFRKEGQNVTLSCEQNLNHDAMYWYRQDPGQGLRLIYYSQIVNDFQKGDIAEGYSVSREKKESFPLTVTSAQKNPTAFYLCASSIVGNTGELFFGEGSRLTVL.

The CDR3 bases are TGTGCCAGCAGAGAAAGCGGGCCACGCTACGAGCAGTACTTC. Protein product: CASRESGPRYEQYF. The chain combines TRBV27 with TRBJ2-5, with D perhaps matching TRBD2 (6 bases). The tail of the sequence fits TRBJ2-7 better, so the J call may be wrong. Germline CDR1 and CDR2: MNHEY and SMNVEV (reference sequence). The CDR3 contains 14 residues.

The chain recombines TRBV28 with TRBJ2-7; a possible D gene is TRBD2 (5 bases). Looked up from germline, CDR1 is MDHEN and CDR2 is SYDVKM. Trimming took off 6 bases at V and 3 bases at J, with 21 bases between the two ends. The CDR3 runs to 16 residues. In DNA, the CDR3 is TGTGCCAGCAGAAACGTGTCCGGGATCCTCAACTACGAGCAGTACTTC. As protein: CASRNVSGILNYEQYF.

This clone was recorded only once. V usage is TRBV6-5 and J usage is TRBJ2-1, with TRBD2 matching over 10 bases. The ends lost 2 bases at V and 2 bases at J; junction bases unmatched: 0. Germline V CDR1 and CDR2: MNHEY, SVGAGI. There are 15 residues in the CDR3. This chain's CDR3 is CASSYGTSAYNEQFF. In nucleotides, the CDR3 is TGTGCCAGCAGTTACGGGACTAGCGCCTACAATGAGCAGTTCTTC.

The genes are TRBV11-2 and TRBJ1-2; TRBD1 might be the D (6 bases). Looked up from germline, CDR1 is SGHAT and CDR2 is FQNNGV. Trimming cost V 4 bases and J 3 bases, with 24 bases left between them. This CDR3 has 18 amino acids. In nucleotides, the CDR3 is TGTGCCAGCAGCTCCCGGGACACGAACCAATACCCTGACTATGGCTACACCTTC. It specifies CASSSRDTNQYPDYGYTF. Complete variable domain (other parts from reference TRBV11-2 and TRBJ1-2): EAGVAQSPRYKIIEKRQSVAFWCNPISGHATLYWYQQILGQGPKLLIQFQNNGVVDDSQLPKDRFSAERLKGVDSTLKIQPAKLEDSAVYLCASSSRDTNQYPDYGYTFGSGTRLTVV.

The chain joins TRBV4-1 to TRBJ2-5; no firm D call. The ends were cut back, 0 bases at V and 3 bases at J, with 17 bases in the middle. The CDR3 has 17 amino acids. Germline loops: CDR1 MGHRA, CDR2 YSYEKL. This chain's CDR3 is CASSQEWTPVGKETQYF. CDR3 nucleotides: TGCGCCAGCAGCCAAGAATGGACCCCAGTGGGGAAAGAGACCCAGTACTTC.

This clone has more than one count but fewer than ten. For the CDR3, the DNA is TGTGCCAGCAGCGCGGGGGGTGAGCAGTTCTTC. Translated: CASSAGGEQFF. This rearrangement joins TRBV9 to TRBJ2-1; 7 bases are a match to TRBD2. The length of the CDR3 is 11 residues. Trimming cost V 3 bases and J 9 bases; bases outside gene matches: 0. The germline V gene has CDR1 SGDLS and CDR2 YYNGEE. Based on the CDR3 plus reference TRBV9 and TRBJ2-1, the full variable domain is DSGVTQTPKHLITATGQRVTLRCSPRSGDLSVYWYQQSLDQGLQFLIQYYNGEERAKGNILERFSAQQFPDLHSELNLSSLELGDSALYFCASSAGGEQFFGPGTRLTVL.

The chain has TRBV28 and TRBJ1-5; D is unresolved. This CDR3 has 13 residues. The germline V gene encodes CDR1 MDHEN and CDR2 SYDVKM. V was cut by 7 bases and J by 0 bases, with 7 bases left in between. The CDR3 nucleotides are TGTGCCAGCACGGGATATAGCAATCAGCCCCAGCATTTT. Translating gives CASTGYSNQPQHF. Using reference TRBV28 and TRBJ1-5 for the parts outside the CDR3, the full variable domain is DVKVTQSSRYLVKRTGEKVFLECVQDMDHENMFWYRQDPGLGLRLIYFSYDVKMKEKGDIPEGYSVSREKKERFSLILESASTNQTSMYLCASTGYSNQPQHFGDGTRLSIL.

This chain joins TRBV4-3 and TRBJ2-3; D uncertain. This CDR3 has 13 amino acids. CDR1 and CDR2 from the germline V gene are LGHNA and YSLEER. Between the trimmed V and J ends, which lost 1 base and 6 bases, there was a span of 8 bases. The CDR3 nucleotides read TGCGCCAGCAGCCAAGCTTTCGGGGATACGCAGTATTTT. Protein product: CASSQAFGDTQYF.

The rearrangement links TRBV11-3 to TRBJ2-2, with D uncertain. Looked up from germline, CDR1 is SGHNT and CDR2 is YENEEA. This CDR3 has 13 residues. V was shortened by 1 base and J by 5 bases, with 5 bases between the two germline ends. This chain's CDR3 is CASSLVPTGELFF. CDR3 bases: TGTGCCAGCAGCTTAGTTCCGACCGGGGAGCTGTTTTTT.

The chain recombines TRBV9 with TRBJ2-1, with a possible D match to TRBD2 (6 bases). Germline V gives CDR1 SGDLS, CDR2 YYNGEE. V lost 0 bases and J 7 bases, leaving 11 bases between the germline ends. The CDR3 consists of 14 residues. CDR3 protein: CASSVETRVNEQFF. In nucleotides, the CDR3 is TGTGCCAGCAGCGTAGAGACTAGAGTTAATGAGCAGTTCTTC.